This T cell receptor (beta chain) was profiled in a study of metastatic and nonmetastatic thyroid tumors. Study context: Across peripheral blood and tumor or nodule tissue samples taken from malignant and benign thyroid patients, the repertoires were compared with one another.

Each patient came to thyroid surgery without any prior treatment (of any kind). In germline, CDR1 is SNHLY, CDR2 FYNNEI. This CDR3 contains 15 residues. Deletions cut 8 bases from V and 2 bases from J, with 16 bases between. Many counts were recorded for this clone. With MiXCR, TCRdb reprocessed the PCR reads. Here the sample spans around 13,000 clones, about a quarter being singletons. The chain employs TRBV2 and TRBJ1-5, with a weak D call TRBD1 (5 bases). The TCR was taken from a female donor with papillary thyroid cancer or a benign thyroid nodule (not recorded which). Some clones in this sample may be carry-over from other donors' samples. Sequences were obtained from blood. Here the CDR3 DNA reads TGTGCCAGCTCAGACCGACAGAGTGGCAATCAGCCCCAGCATTTT. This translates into CASSDRQSGNQPQHF.